This TCR beta chain was recorded in a study of beta chain features in type 1 diabetes. Study results and caveats: VDJ junctions from patients with type 1 diabetes contained fewer insertions and more deletions.

Expressed TCRB transcripts were sequenced because the isolated RNA had all been reverse transcribed beforehand. Clones were read by immunoSEQ multiplex PCR, and TCRdb kept only the in-frame ones, dropping some. The sample lists 860,000 or so clones; 17% were seen once. About this clone: Its antigen remains unknown.

Staining for CD45RO/CCR7/CD25/CD127/CD95/CD27 allowed sorting of CD4+ naive, central memory, regulatory and stem cell-like memory cells. Germline assignment: CDR1 KGHSH and CDR2 LQKENI. The length of the CDR3 is 14 residues. The trim removed 5 bases at V and 4 bases at J, leaving 5 bases unmatched. Specimen: naive CD4+ T cells from blood. This receptor was taken from a woman in her late teens or twenties in good health. V is TRBV18 and J is TRBJ2-5, with TRBD1 matching over 9 bases. The CDR3, as DNA: TGTGCCAGCTCAACAGGGGGCCCGCGAGAGACCCAGTACTTC. Translation gives CASSTGGPRETQYF.